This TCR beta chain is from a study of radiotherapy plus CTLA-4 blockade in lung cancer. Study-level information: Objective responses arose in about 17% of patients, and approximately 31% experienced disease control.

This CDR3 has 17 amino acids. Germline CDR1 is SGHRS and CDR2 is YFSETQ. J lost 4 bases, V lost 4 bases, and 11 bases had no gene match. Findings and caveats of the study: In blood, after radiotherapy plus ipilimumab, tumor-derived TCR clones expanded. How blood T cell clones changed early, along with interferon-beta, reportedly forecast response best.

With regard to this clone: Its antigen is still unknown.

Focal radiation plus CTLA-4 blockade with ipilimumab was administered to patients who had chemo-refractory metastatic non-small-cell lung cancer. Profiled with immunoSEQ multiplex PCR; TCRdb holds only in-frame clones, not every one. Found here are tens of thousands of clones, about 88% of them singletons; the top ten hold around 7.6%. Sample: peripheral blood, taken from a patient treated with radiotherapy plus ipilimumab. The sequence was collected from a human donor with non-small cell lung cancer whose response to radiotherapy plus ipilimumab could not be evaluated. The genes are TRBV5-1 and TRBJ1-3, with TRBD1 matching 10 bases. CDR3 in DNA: TGCGCCAGCAGCGTCCAACCCGGGACAGGGGCCGGAAACACCATATATTTT. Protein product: CASSVQPGTGAGNTIYF.